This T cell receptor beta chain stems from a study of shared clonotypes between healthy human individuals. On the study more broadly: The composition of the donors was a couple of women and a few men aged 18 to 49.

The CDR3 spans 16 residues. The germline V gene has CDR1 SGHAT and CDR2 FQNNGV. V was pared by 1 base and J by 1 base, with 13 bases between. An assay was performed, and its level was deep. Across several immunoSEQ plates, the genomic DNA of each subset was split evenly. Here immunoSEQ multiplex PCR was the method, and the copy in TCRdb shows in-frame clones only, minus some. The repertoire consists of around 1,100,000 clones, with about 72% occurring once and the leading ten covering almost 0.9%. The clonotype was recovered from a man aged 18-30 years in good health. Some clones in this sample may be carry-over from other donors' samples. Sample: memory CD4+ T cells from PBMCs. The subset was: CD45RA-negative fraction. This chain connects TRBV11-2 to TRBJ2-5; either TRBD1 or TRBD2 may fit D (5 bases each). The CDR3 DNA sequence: TGTGCCAGCAGCTTAGGGGTGGGACGGTCCCAAGAGACCCAGTACTTC. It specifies CASSLGVGRSQETQYF.